What follows are 13 T cell receptor beta chains derived from one specimen sequenced in a study of T cell repertoires in cytomegalovirus infection. For these receptors, no antigen is known. Via MiXCR, TCRdb re-called the reads, giving one row per CDR3 protein. The sample gives some 57,000 distinct CDR3 sequences, 33% of which show up once; 60% to 80% is in the top ten. Sequenced material: PBMCs, sequenced either directly or after in vitro stimulation (not recorded which). The receptors shown here come from a human donor in good health (CMV status not recorded). Some clones in this sample may be carry-over from other donors' samples.

This clonotype came up a few times. The chain uses TRBV19 and TRBJ1-3; D is perhaps TRBD1 (5 bases). V lost 8 bases to trimming and J lost 0 bases, with 11 bases between them. The germline CDR1 and CDR2 sequences are LNHDA and SQIVND (reference sequence). The CDR3 extends over 14 amino acids. This CDR3 is CASQQESSGNTIYF. DNA for the CDR3: TGTGCCAGTCAACAGGAAAGCTCTGGAAACACCATATATTTT. Full variable domain (rest looked up from reference TRBV19 and TRBJ1-3): DGGITQSPKYLFRKEGQNVTLSCEQNLNHDAMYWYRQDPGQGLRLIYYSQIVNDFQKGDIAEGYSVSREKKESFPLTVTSAQKNPTAFYLCASQQESSGNTIYFGEGSWLTVV.

This clonotype was recorded a few times. V is TRBV7-8 and J is TRBJ2-1; the D gene is possibly TRBD2 (6 bases). V was cut by 3 bases and J by 4 bases, with 13 bases left in between. The CDR3 is made up of 15 amino acids. The V gene's germline CDR1 is SGHVS and CDR2 FQNEAQ. The CDR3 DNA sequence: TGTGCCAGCAGCTTGGGGGGAGTGTTATACAATGAGCAGTTCTTC. The encoded protein is CASSLGGVLYNEQFF.

At least ten counts were recorded for this clonotype. This chain links TRBV7-2 with TRBJ1-6; tentative D call: TRBD1 (5 bases). V was cut by 2 bases and J by 10 bases, with 21 bases left in between. Germline-derived CDR1 and CDR2 are SGHTA and FQGNSA. The length of the CDR3 is 17 residues. The CDR3 protein is CASSLLSRDRGRSPLHF. CDR3 DNA: TGTGCCAGCAGCTTACTATCTCGTGACCGGGGGAGGTCACCCCTCCACTTT. The full variable domain, with the rest looked up from reference TRBV7-2 and TRBJ1-6, is GAGVSQSPSNKVTEKGKDVELRCDPISGHTALYWYRQSLGQGLEFLIYFQGNSAPDKSGLPSDRFSAERTGGSVSTLTIQRTQQEDSAVYLCASSLLSRDRGRSPLHFGNGTRLTVT.

This clonotype was seen more than once but under ten times. The rearrangement uses TRBV20-1 and TRBJ2-1, with 10 bases matching TRBD2. There are 16 residues in the CDR3. V lost 3 bases, J lost 0 bases, and 5 bases stayed unmatched. The germline V gene encodes CDR1 DFQATT and CDR2 SNEGSKA (reference sequence). In DNA, the CDR3 is TGCAGTGCTAGTTCTAGCGGGGGCCGCTCCTACAATGAGCAGTTCTTC. This encodes CSASSSGGRSYNEQFF.

This clonotype was recorded once. This CDR3 is missing its conserved last phenylalanine or tryptophan, likely due to a read error. The limits of the CDR3 on the DNA are not certain, so only TCRdb's listed CDR3 is given. The chain is built from TRBV7-9 and TRBJ1-5. Looked up from germline, CDR1 is SEHNR and CDR2 is FQNEAQ (reference sequence). Counting both end residues, the CDR3 totals 13 amino acids. CDR3 protein: CASSSEGNQPKHS.

This clonotype occurred a few times. The chain is built from TRBV7-8 and TRBJ2-1, with D uncertain. The germline V gene encodes CDR1 SGHVS and CDR2 FQNEAQ. CDR3 size: 13 residues. V lost 2 bases, J lost 2 bases, and 4 bases lay in between. This chain's CDR3 is CASSLITYNEQFF. CDR3 nucleotides: TGTGCCAGCAGCTTAATAACCTACAATGAGCAGTTCTTC.

This clonotype has more than one count but fewer than ten. V gene TRBV12-3 or TRBV12-4 combines with J gene TRBJ2-2; D possibly matches TRBD1 or TRBD2 (5 bases each). The CDR3 runs to 16 residues. Between the trimmed V and J ends, which lost 9 bases and 0 bases, there was a span of 17 bases. The CDR3 nucleotides read TGTGCCAGTAGCGAATGGGTGGGGGCGAACACCGGGGAGCTGTTTTTT. Amino acids: CASSEWVGANTGELFF.

The chain employs TRBV12-3 or TRBV12-4 and TRBJ1-5; 7 nucleotides agree with TRBD1. V was clipped by 4 bases and J by 5 bases; unmatched bases: 8. The CDR3 has 15 residues. The CDR3 reads CASSSGQGVHQPQHF. The CDR3 nucleotides read TGTGCCAGCAGTTCCGGGCAGGGGGTACATCAGCCCCAGCATTTT.

This clonotype was found a few times. The chain carries TRBV18 and TRBJ2-7; D remains ambiguous. The CDR3 runs to 12 residues. Germline CDR1 reads KGHSH; CDR2 reads LQKENI. The V and J ends lost 4 bases and 2 bases respectively, with 6 bases between them. CDR3 sequence: CASSQDTYEQYF. CDR3 sequence (DNA): TGTGCCAGCTCACAAGATACCTACGAGCAGTACTTC.

The chain carries TRBV7-9 and TRBJ1-3, with D maybe TRBD1 (6 bases). The CDR3 sequence is 16 residues long. CDR1 SEHNR and CDR2 FQNEAQ come from the germline V gene (reference sequence). V was cut by 5 bases and J by 4 bases, with 18 bases left in between. CDR3 DNA sequence: TGTGCCAGCAGCCGTTCCAGGGGAATGGGAGGAAACACCATATATTTT. It is translated as CASSRSRGMGGNTIYF. Full variable domain (rest looked up from reference TRBV7-9 and TRBJ1-3): DTGVSQNPRHKITKRGQNVTFRCDPISEHNRLYWYRQTLGQGPEFLTYFQNEAQLEKSRLLSDRFSAERPKGSFSTLEIQRTEQGDSAMYLCASSRSRGMGGNTIYFGEGSWLTVV.

This chain links TRBV7-9 with TRBJ2-3; tentatively, D is TRBD2 (6 bases). The V end was cut by 4 bases, the J end by 3 bases, with 14 bases between. The CDR3 consists of 15 residues. Germline-derived CDR1 and CDR2 are SEHNR and FQNEAQ (reference sequence). CDR3 region: CASSYAGTATDTQYF. The CDR3 coding sequence is TGTGCCAGCAGCTACGCCGGGACTGCAACAGATACGCAGTATTTT.

V gene TRBV6-8 combines with J gene TRBJ2-1, with D unclear. V shed 8 bases and J shed 4 bases, with 12 bases lying between them. CDR1 MNHGY and CDR2 SAAAGT come from the germline V gene. The CDR3 runs to 13 residues. The CDR3 DNA reads TGTGCCAGCTGGCCGGCCCCTTACAATGAGCAGTTCTTC. This translates into CASWPAPYNEQFF.

This clonotype has just a few counts. J is TRBJ1-1 and V is TRBV10-2; D remains unclear. CDR3 length equals 12 residues. Trimming shortened V by 6 bases and J by 0 bases, and 5 bases separated the two germline ends. Germline CDR1 reads WSHSY; CDR2 reads SAAADI. The CDR3 DNA sequence: TGCGCCAGCAGCCCAATGAACACTGAAGCTTTCTTT. Translating gives CASSPMNTEAFF.